This TCR beta chain was obtained from a study of shared T cell receptors in the human thymus. This clone was seen once. Data came from immunoSEQ multiplex PCR; TCRdb stores just in-frame clones and leaves some out. This sample has approximately 760,000 clones, with roughly 88% found just once. In addition, the sample was reused for a study of human thymus T cells. This second report adds: Thymic material originated from resections removed in the course of corrective heart surgery. Thymic and blood repertoires seemed to show skewed V and J gene use.

The sequenced material came from thymocytes. This receptor was taken from a girl in the first two years of life with a congenital heart defect.

This CDR3 is CASSIVVGLALGWDTQYF. CDR3 DNA sequence: TGTGCCAGTAGTATAGTAGTGGGACTAGCTTTGGGGTGGGATACGCAGTATTTT. The chain carries TRBV19 and TRBJ2-3; 9 nucleotides line up with TRBD2. Germline V gene sequence: CDR1 LNHDA, CDR2 SQIVND (reference sequence). J was trimmed by 6 bases and V by 1 base; bases with no gene match: 14. The CDR3 is 18 amino acids.